This TCR beta chain was identified in a study of T cell responses to AZD1222 COVID-19 vaccine. Whole-study context: Second-dose schedules of about 4 or about 12 weeks were combined.

This CDR3 is built from 13 residues. Trimming cost V 2 bases and J 2 bases, with 7 bases left between them. In germline, CDR1 is SGHNT, CDR2 YYREEE (reference sequence). Study-wide results and limits: Targets within unmutated variant regions were reportedly found for nearly half of spike-specific TCRs.

Sequencing used immunoSEQ multiplex PCR; TCRdb keeps in-frame clones, though not all of them. Seen here are just under 35,000 clones, 86% observed once, and the top ten hold approximately 6.5%. For this clone: Its antigen is as yet unknown.

The J gene is TRBJ1-1, the V gene TRBV5-4; no reliable D call. Sequencing was performed on peripheral blood, taken on day 0 of AZD1222 vaccination. The source is an adult in good health. In DNA form, the CDR3 reads TGTGCCAGCAGCTTCTGGGAAAACACTGAAGCTTTCTTT. Translation gives CASSFWENTEAFF.